Listed below are T cell receptor beta chains from one sample, sequenced in a study of glioma-infiltrating T cells after dendritic cell vaccination. The method was immunoSEQ multiplex PCR; TCRdb's version includes in-frame clones alone and lacks a portion of them. There are approximately 85,000 clones in the sample; around 84% occur only once, and 8.5% lies in the top ten. Sequenced material: blood, taken after dendritic cell vaccination. All receptors come from a human donor with glioblastoma. Each CDR3 is given without its conserved first and last residue.

>TRBV2|12|TRBJ1-2
ASSVGQGPEGYT
>TRBV25-1|11|TRBJ2-3
ASRGRDTDTQY
>TRBV29-1|12|TRBJ1-1
SVATGWGWTEAF
>TRBV15|17|TRBJ2-3
ATSRDRGSGGASTDTQY
>TRBV5-1|14|TRBJ1-2
ASSLEESSHDYGYT
>TRBV11-3|11|TRBJ2-1
ASSLFNFAEQF
>TRBV7-2|13|TRBJ2-7
ASSLTQAGYHEQY
>TRBV6-1|13|TRBJ1-2
ASSEAMVNYGYDT
>TRBV29-1|13|TRBJ2-3
SVERLRTGADTQY
>TRBV7-6|16|TRBJ1-1
ASSFAGVGTGGNTEAF
>TRBV6-6|14|TRBJ2-1
ASSYPPGRGLNEQF
>TRBV5-4|13|TRBJ1-6
ASSLEPGLNSPLH
>TRBV5-1|18|TRBJ2-6
ASSFNRGTSGRSGANVLT
>TRBV10-1|19|TRBJ2-3
ATDHLPGLAEMGTSTDTQY
>TRBV6-1|12|TRBJ1-4
AANAGTGFEKLF
>TRBV28|12|TRBJ1-1
ASSLYRKNTEAF
>TRBV18|16|TRBJ1-1
ASSPLSGPEGMNTEAF
>TRBV7-9|12|TRBJ2-7
ASSLVAGANEQY
>TRBV9|15|TRBJ2-1
ASSAQKAGVGVVEQF
>TRBV27|12|TRBJ2-2
ASSFGTKGGELF
>TRBV9|12|TRBJ1-1
ASSGGQTGTEAF
>TRBV5-1|13|TRBJ2-3
ASSLGLAGASTQY
>TRBV9|13|TRBJ2-7
ASSGSGSPSYEQY
>TRBV5-6|12|TRBJ1-2
ASSFFGGGYGYT
>TRBV29-1|8|TRBJ1-2
SVGENGYT
>TRBV5-1|15|TRBJ1-4
ASSLGQGKSANEKLF
>TRBV28|13|TRBJ2-7
ASSQTGPLGDEQY
>TRBV30|11|TRBJ1-1
AWSTGMNTEAF
>TRBV7-2|15|TRBJ2-3
ASSQGSGTGQRDTQY
>TRBV7-9|11|TRBJ2-5
ASSYDLEETQY
>TRBV9|13|TRBJ1-1
ASSVGGRGLDEAF
>TRBV7-8|13|TRBJ2-7
ASSLIAGGLDEQY
>TRBV14|13|TRBJ2-2
ASSPTVPGTGELF